Each of the 30 T cell receptor beta chains below was sequenced from the same sample in a study of shared clonotypes between healthy human individuals. Produced via immunoSEQ multiplex PCR; TCRdb's table is partial and in-frame only. The table records 2 million to 2.5 million clones, roughly 92% of them present only once. Sequencing input: naive CD4+ T cells from PBMCs. Subset denoted: CD45RA+ positively selected. These receptors originate from a man younger than 30 in good health. Some clones in this sample may be carry-over from other donors' samples.

The gene calls are TRBV5-1 and TRBJ1-3; D gene ambiguous. This CDR3 is 16 amino acids long. CDR1 is SGHRS and CDR2 is YFSETQ in the germline V gene. Trimming shortened V by 0 bases and J by 3 bases, and 13 bases separated the two germline ends. The CDR3 region is CASSLEPRGFGNTIYF. The DNA of the CDR3 is TGCGCCAGCAGCTTGGAGCCTCGGGGTTTTGGAAACACCATATATTTT. Supplemented by reference TRBV5-1 and TRBJ1-3, the full variable domain reads KAGVTQTPRYLIKTRGQQVTLSCSPISGHRSVSWYQQTPGQGLQFLFEYFSETQRNKGNFPGRFSGRQFSNSRSEMNVSTLELGDSALYLCASSLEPRGFGNTIYFGEGSWLTVV.

This clone was detected only once. This chain links TRBV5-1 with TRBJ2-5; D assignment may be TRBD1 or TRBD2 (5 bases each). This CDR3 has 14 residues. V lost 2 bases to trimming and J lost 3 bases, with 11 bases between them. Germline values: CDR1 SGHRS, CDR2 YFSETQ. The DNA for the CDR3 is TGCGCCAGCAGCTTCGGGACGGTAGAAGAGACCCAGTACTTC. Amino acid sequence: CASSFGTVEETQYF.

This clone came up a few times. The genes are TRBV7-9 and TRBJ1-1, with unresolved D. This CDR3 has 13 residues. Germline V gives CDR1 SEHNR, CDR2 FQNEAQ (reference sequence). Deletions cut 5 bases from V and 1 base from J, with 8 bases between. Here the CDR3 reads CASSRISNTEAFF. CDR3 in DNA: TGTGCCAGCAGCCGCATATCGAACACTGAAGCTTTCTTT. Filled out from reference TRBV7-9 and TRBJ1-1, the complete variable domain reads DTGVSQNPRHKITKRGQNVTFRCDPISEHNRLYWYRQTLGQGPEFLTYFQNEAQLEKSRLLSDRFSAERPKGSFSTLEIQRTEQGDSAMYLCASSRISNTEAFFGQGTRLTVV.

The chain joins TRBV7-2 to TRBJ2-3, with D perhaps matching TRBD2 (6 bases). The length of the CDR3 is 14 residues. Trimming removed 5 bases from V and 4 bases from J, with 13 bases in between. Germline V gives CDR1 SGHTA, CDR2 FQGNSA. The CDR3 DNA is TGTGCCAGCAGCCCAACTAGCATACCAGATACGCAGTATTTT. Translated: CASSPTSIPDTQYF.

This clone occurred once. The chain employs TRBV5-8 and TRBJ2-1; D remains ambiguous. The CDR3 runs 14 residues. Germline V CDR1 and CDR2: SGHTS, YDEGEE. V was cut by 1 base and J by 0 bases, with 5 bases left in between. The CDR3 protein is CASSLRSSYNEQFF. CDR3 sequence (DNA): TGTGCCAGCAGCTTGAGAAGCTCCTACAATGAGCAGTTCTTC.

This CDR3 reads CASSPNRRSLSTDTQYF. The CDR3 DNA follows: TGTGCCAGCAGCCCCAATCGGCGCAGCCTCAGCACAGATACGCAGTATTTT. This chain connects TRBV7-3 to TRBJ2-3; D is ambiguous. Per germline, CDR1 SGHTA and CDR2 FQGTGA. The ends were cut back, 5 bases at V and 0 bases at J, with 18 bases in the middle. CDR3 size: 17 residues.

The chain combines TRBV28 with TRBJ2-7, with D perhaps matching TRBD2 (5 bases). V lost 2 bases, J lost 3 bases, and 8 bases lay in between. The germline V gene has CDR1 MDHEN and CDR2 SYDVKM. This CDR3 has 13 residues. The DNA of the CDR3 is TGTGCCAGCAGTTTAACCGGGAACTACGAGCAGTACTTC. It specifies CASSLTGNYEQYF.

V gene TRBV5-4 combines with J gene TRBJ2-2, with 7 bases matching TRBD2. Germline V lookup: CDR1 SGHNT, CDR2 YYREEE (reference sequence). V lost 2 bases to trimming and J lost 1 base; unmatched junction nucleotides: 2. The CDR3 length is 15 residues. The CDR3 bases are TGTGCCAGCAGCTTCAAGCGGGGGAACACCGGGGAGCTGTTTTTT. As protein: CASSFKRGNTGELFF.

As regards this clone: The same CDR3 arises from other DNA sequences in this sample as well. The rearrangement uses TRBV5-1 and TRBJ1-1; D not certain. The CDR3 extends over 13 amino acids. CDR1 is SGHRS, CDR2 YFSETQ, per germline. V was clipped by 2 bases and J by 1 base, with 6 bases between them. The CDR3 bases are TGCGCCAGCAGCTTAGGCGAGAACACTGAAGCTTTCTTT. The encoded protein is CASSLGENTEAFF. Looking up the rest from reference TRBV5-1 and TRBJ1-1 gives the full variable domain: KAGVTQTPRYLIKTRGQQVTLSCSPISGHRSVSWYQQTPGQGLQFLFEYFSETQRNKGNFPGRFSGRQFSNSRSEMNVSTLELGDSALYLCASSLGENTEAFFGQGTRLTVV.

The chain joins TRBV7-3 to TRBJ2-1, with 7 nucleotides matching TRBD1. The CDR3 totals 14 residues. CDR1 and CDR2 (germline): SGHTA, FQGTGA. Trimming removed 5 bases from V and 6 bases from J; junction bases left unmatched: 7. CDR3 loop: CASSRIGDSNEQFF. CDR3 bases: TGTGCCAGCAGCCGTATAGGGGACAGCAATGAGCAGTTCTTC.

The chain combines TRBV5-4 with TRBJ1-5; TRBD1 matches 7 bases. V was clipped by 6 bases and J by 5 bases; unmatched bases: 5. Germline CDR1 reads SGHNT; CDR2 reads YYREEE (reference sequence). The CDR3 extends over 13 amino acids. DNA for the CDR3: TGTGCCAGCACCCGAACAGGGGATCAGCCCCAGCATTTT. Encoded protein: CASTRTGDQPQHF. Based on the CDR3 plus reference TRBV5-4 and TRBJ1-5, the full variable domain is ETGVTQSPTHLIKTRGQQVTLRCSSQSGHNTVSWYQQALGQGPQFIFQYYREEENGRGNFPPRFSGLQFPNYSSELNVNALELDDSALYLCASTRTGDQPQHFGDGTRLSIL.

V is TRBV28 and J is TRBJ1-3; the match to TRBD1 covers 7 bases. CDR1 and CDR2 (germline): MDHEN, SYDVKM. With 5 bases clipped from V and 2 bases from J, the junction kept 6 bases outside the gene matches. The CDR3 is made up of 15 amino acids. CDR3 region: CASSRTGAAGNTIYF. DNA of the CDR3: TGTGCCAGCAGTCGAACAGGGGCAGCTGGAAACACCATATATTTT.

This clone was observed a handful of times. The sample contains more than one DNA sequence encoding this CDR3. The chain has TRBV29-1 and TRBJ1-1; 7 positions agree with TRBD1. The CDR3 totals 12 residues. The J segment lost 1 base and the V segment lost 7 bases, leaving 3 bases of the junction unmatched. Looked up from germline, CDR1 is SQVTM and CDR2 is ANQGSEA. CDR3 coding DNA: TGCAGCGCTCGGACAGGGAACACTGAAGCTTTCTTT. Protein: CSARTGNTEAFF.

This chain joins TRBV11-2 and TRBJ2-6, with D tentatively TRBD1 or TRBD2 (6 bases each). With 6 bases removed from V and 0 bases from J, the gap between germline ends came to 12 bases. The CDR3 runs to 16 residues. Germline CDR1 SGHAT, CDR2 FQNNGV. CDR3 loop: CASRGKGGSGANVLTF. Here the CDR3 DNA reads TGTGCCAGCAGGGGTAAGGGGGGCTCTGGGGCCAACGTCCTGACTTTC.

To note about this clone: The same CDR3 is also encoded by other DNA sequences in this sample. The J gene is TRBJ2-5, the V gene TRBV18, with 11 bases lining up with TRBD2. Unmatched junction bases numbered 1, after V lost 2 bases and J lost 5 bases. The CDR3 runs to 14 residues. Germline-derived CDR1 and CDR2 are KGHSH and LQKENI. The CDR3: CASSPTSGSETQYF. Here the CDR3 DNA reads TGTGCCAGCTCACCAACTAGCGGGAGTGAGACCCAGTACTTC.

This rearrangement joins TRBV6-1 to TRBJ2-7, with D perhaps matching TRBD1 (6 bases). V shed 2 bases and J shed 2 bases, with 10 bases lying between them. The CDR3 is made up of 14 amino acids. The germline CDR1 and CDR2 sequences are MNHNS and SASEGT. CDR3 coding DNA: TGTGCCAGCAGTGAATGGGGGACAACCTACGAGCAGTACTTC. Protein sequence: CASSEWGTTYEQYF.

The chain's CDR3 is CASSLVQGALGQPQHF. In DNA, the CDR3 is TGTGCCAGCAGCTTAGTGCAGGGGGCACTTGGTCAGCCCCAGCATTTT. V usage is TRBV7-2 and J usage is TRBJ1-5, with 8 nucleotides matching TRBD1. The germline CDR1 and CDR2 sequences are SGHTA and FQGNSA. CDR3 size: 16 residues. With V trimmed by 1 base and J by 6 bases, 8 bases remained unmatched.

The V call is TRBV7-9, the J call TRBJ2-3; 12 bases line up with TRBD2. Germline V gene sequence: CDR1 SEHNR, CDR2 FQNEAQ (reference sequence). The CDR3 runs to 17 residues. Germline trimming cut 1 base from V and 2 bases from J; bases unmatched to any gene: 4. The CDR3, as DNA: TGTGCCAGCAGCTTAGGAGCTAGCGGGAGGGCCACAGATACGCAGTATTTT. Encoded protein: CASSLGASGRATDTQYF.

The chain employs TRBV5-1 and TRBJ1-1; D is unclear. Trimming removed 0 bases at V and 6 bases at J, with 12 bases between. The length of the CDR3 is 14 residues. CDR1 and CDR2 from the germline V gene are SGHRS and YFSETQ. The CDR3: CASSLGTGAAEAFF. The CDR3 DNA reads as TGCGCCAGCAGCTTGGGGACTGGTGCGGCTGAAGCTTTCTTT.

This chain joins TRBV28 and TRBJ2-1, with D unresolved. Germline loops: CDR1 MDHEN, CDR2 SYDVKM. CDR3 length equals 18 residues. The germline V and J ends were trimmed by 1 base and 7 bases, with 23 bases remaining between them. The CDR3 nucleotides read TGTGCCAGCAGTTTATATACCCCCTCATCTGGCCTAGGGAATGAGCAGTTCTTC. As protein: CASSLYTPSSGLGNEQFF.

The chain carries TRBV11-2 and TRBJ2-5; the match to TRBD2 covers 15 bases. With V trimmed by 3 bases and J by 6 bases, 11 bases remained unmatched. The CDR3 sequence is 18 residues long. Germline values: CDR1 SGHAT, CDR2 FQNNGV. The CDR3 region has the DNA TGTGCCAGCAGCTTGGGCAGGGGGACTAGCGGGAGGTGGCAGACCCAGTACTTC. This encodes CASSLGRGTSGRWQTQYF.

The CDR3 loop reads CASSEKGFDGYTF. In DNA, the CDR3 is TGTGCCAGCAGTGAAAAAGGGTTCGATGGCTACACCTTC. The chain has TRBV2 and TRBJ1-2, with D uncertain. Per germline, CDR1 SNHLY and CDR2 FYNNEI. This CDR3 contains 13 residues. V was shortened by 2 bases and J by 6 bases, with 10 bases between the two germline ends.

V and J are TRBV15 and TRBJ2-1; 10 bases match TRBD2. CDR1 and CDR2 (germline): LNHNV, YYDKDF (reference sequence). This CDR3 is built from 14 residues. Trimming at V came to 3 bases and at J to 12 bases, leaving 8 bases not matched to a gene. This CDR3 is CATSRVSSGSWQFF. CDR3 nucleotides: TGTGCCACCAGCAGGGTGTCTAGCGGGAGCTGGCAGTTCTTC.

The genes are TRBV28 and TRBJ2-6; 7 bases match TRBD1. The junction had 10 bases not matched to a gene; V was cut back by 2 bases and J by 0 bases. CDR3 size: 19 residues. From germline, CDR1 is MDHEN and CDR2 SYDVKM. The CDR3 loop reads CASSLPGFQGVSGANVLTF. DNA for the CDR3: TGTGCCAGCAGTTTACCGGGTTTCCAGGGGGTCTCTGGGGCCAACGTCCTGACTTTC.

This clone was seen a single time. The chain employs TRBV7-9 and TRBJ1-3, with D unresolved. The CDR3 is 13 amino acids. CDR1 and CDR2 from the germline V gene are SEHNR and FQNEAQ (reference sequence). Trimming took 1 base from V and 6 from J, leaving 7 bases between them. CDR3 residues: CASSLGPENTIYF. For the CDR3, the DNA is TGTGCCAGCAGCTTAGGGCCCGAAAACACCATATATTTT. Together with reference TRBV7-9 and TRBJ1-3, the CDR3 gives the full variable domain: DTGVSQNPRHKITKRGQNVTFRCDPISEHNRLYWYRQTLGQGPEFLTYFQNEAQLEKSRLLSDRFSAERPKGSFSTLEIQRTEQGDSAMYLCASSLGPENTIYFGEGSWLTVV.

V usage is TRBV19 and J usage is TRBJ2-2; D is uncertain. In germline, CDR1 is LNHDA, CDR2 SQIVND (reference sequence). V was clipped by 10 bases and J by 8 bases, with 14 bases between them. This CDR3 has 12 amino acids. CDR3 protein: CATSRPAGELFF. CDR3 nucleotides: TGTGCCACCTCGAGGCCTGCAGGGGAGCTGTTTTTT.

V gene TRBV7-3 combines with J gene TRBJ2-3; D is possibly TRBD2 (5 bases). V lost 4 bases and J 1 base, leaving 15 bases between the germline ends. This CDR3 has 16 residues. CDR1 is SGHTA and CDR2 is FQGTGA in the germline V gene. CDR3 nucleotides: TGTGCCAGCAGCTCTCCGCCGGGTAGCGGCACAGATACGCAGTATTTT. It translates to CASSSPPGSGTDTQYF.

The chain recombines TRBV7-2 with TRBJ1-2; D gene uncertain. CDR1 and CDR2 from the germline V gene are SGHTA and FQGNSA. Trimming shortened V by 0 bases and J by 6 bases, and 14 bases separated the two germline ends. The CDR3 runs 15 residues. Here the CDR3 reads CASSLATVLGNGYTF. The CDR3 coding sequence is TGTGCCAGCAGCTTAGCTACAGTGCTGGGCAATGGCTACACCTTC.

This chain uses TRBV14 with TRBJ2-7; 12 bases are a match to TRBD2. Germline CDR1 SGHDN, CDR2 FVKESK. The CDR3 runs 15 residues. Germline trimming cut 3 bases from V and 5 bases from J; bases unmatched to any gene: 5. CDR3 DNA sequence: TGTGCCAGCAGCCAGCTAGCGGGAGGGAAGGACGAGCAGTACTTC. The encoded protein is CASSQLAGGKDEQYF.

V and J are TRBV5-4 and TRBJ2-4, with TRBD1 matching over 8 bases. Germline V lookup: CDR1 SGHNT, CDR2 YYREEE (reference sequence). The CDR3 spans 16 residues. Trimming took 2 bases from V and 2 from J; bases not matched to a gene: 6. CDR3 residues: CASSFGTGGTKNIQYF. As DNA, the CDR3 is TGTGCCAGCAGCTTCGGGACAGGCGGAACCAAAAACATTCAGTACTTC.